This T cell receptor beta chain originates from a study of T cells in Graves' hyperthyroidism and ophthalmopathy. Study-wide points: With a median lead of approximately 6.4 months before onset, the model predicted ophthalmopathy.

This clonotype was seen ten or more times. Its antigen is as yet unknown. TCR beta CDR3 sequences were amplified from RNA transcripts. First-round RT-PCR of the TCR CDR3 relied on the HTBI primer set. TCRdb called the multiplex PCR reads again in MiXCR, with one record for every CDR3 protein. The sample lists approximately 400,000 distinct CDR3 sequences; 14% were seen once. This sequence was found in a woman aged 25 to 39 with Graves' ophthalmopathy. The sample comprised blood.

The chain's CDR3 is CASPQATSYEQYF. The CDR3 bases are TGTGCCAGTCCCCAGGCAACCTCCTACGAGCAGTACTTC. The genes are TRBV6-2 or TRBV6-3 and TRBJ2-7; the D is unclear. The CDR3 consists of 13 residues. Germline loops: CDR1 MNHEY, CDR2 SVGEGT. Trimming took off 9 bases at V and 0 bases at J, with 12 bases between the two ends.